The T cell receptor beta chain described here comes from a study of cytomegalovirus exposure and HLA in healthy donors. Findings of the study overall: Presence/absence analyses rested on an assumption that sequencing depth was roughly uniform across donors. A later analysis found that most CMV-associated TCR beta chains appeared HLA-restricted.

Primers included in the PCR were 60 Vbeta and 13 Jbeta primers. Produced via immunoSEQ multiplex PCR; TCRdb's table is partial and in-frame only. The profile shows approximately 160,000 clones, 80% to 90% of them singletons. This clone was seen a few times. No antigen is known for it. V gave up 3 bases and J gave up 3 bases, with 9 bases separating them. There are 13 residues in the CDR3. Germline values: CDR1 SGHDT, CDR2 YYEEEE. Sequencing was performed on PBMCs. The receptor's source is a woman between 18 and 30 years old in good health and CMV-seronegative. The chain joins TRBV5-6 to TRBJ2-5; possible D gene TRBD2, 5 bases. The CDR3 spells CASSYDGEETQYF. DNA for the CDR3: TGTGCCAGCAGCTATGACGGGGAAGAGACCCAGTACTTC.